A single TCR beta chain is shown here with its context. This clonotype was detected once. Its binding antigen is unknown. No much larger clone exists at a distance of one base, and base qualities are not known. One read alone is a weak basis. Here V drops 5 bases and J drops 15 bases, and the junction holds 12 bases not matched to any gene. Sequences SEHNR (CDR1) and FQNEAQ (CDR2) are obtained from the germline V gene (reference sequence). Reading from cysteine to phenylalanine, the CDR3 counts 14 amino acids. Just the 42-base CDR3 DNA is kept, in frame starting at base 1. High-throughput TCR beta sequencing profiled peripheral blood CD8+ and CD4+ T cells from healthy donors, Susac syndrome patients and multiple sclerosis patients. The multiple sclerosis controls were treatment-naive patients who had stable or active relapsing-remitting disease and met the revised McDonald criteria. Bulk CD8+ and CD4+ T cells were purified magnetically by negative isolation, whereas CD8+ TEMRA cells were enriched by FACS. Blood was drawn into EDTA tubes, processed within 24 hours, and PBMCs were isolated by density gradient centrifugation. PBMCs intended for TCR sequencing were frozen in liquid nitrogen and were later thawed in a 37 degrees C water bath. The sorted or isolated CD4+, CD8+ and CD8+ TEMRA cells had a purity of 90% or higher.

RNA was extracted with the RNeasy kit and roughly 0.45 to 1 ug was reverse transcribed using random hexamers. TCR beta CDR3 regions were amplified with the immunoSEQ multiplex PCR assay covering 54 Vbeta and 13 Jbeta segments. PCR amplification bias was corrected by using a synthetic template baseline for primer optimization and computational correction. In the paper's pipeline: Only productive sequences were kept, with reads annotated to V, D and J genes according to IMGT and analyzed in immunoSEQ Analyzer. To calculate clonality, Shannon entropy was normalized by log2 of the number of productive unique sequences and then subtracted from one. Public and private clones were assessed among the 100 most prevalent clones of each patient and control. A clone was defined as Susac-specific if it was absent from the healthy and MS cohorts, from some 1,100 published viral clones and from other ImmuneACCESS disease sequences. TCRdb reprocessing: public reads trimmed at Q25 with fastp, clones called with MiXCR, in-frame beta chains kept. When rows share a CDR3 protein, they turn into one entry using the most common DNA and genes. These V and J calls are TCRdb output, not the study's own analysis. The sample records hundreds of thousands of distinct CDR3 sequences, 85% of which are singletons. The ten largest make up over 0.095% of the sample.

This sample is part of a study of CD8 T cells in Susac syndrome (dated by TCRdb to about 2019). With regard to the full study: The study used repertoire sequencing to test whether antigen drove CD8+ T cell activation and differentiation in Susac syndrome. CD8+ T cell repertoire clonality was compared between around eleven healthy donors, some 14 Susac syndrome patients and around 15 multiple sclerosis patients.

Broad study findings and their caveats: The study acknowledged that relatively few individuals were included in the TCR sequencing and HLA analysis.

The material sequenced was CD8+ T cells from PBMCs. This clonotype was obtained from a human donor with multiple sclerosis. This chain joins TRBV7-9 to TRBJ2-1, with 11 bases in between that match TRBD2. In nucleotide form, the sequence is TGTGCCAGCAGCGCATCGGAACTAGCGGGAGATTCGTTCTTC. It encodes CASSASELAGDSFF.